The TCR beta chain described here comes from a study of shared clonotypes between healthy human individuals. V was clipped by 5 bases and J by 5 bases; unmatched bases: 8. CDR1 is LNHNV, CDR2 YYDKDF, per germline (reference sequence). CDR3 length equals 15 residues. Method: immunoSEQ multiplex PCR; TCRdb's copy keeps in-frame clones and lacks some. Of fewer than 3 million clones in the sample, about nine tenths were seen once. The source material was naive CD4+ T cells from PBMCs. Subset meaning: CD45RA+ positively selected. The TCR originated in a man between 18 and 35 years old in good health. Some clones in this sample may be carry-over from other donors' samples. This chain connects TRBV15 to TRBJ1-4, with 7 bases aligning to TRBD1. CDR3 in amino acids: CATSFRGTVNEKLFF. As DNA, the CDR3 is TGTGCCACCAGCTTCCGAGGGACAGTGAATGAAAAACTGTTTTTT.